The sample holds many counts of the clone carrying this TCR beta chain. Its specificity is not known. A read error may produce the germline difference seen at one junction end. This specimen belongs to a study of tumor-infiltrating lymphocytes in primary liver carcinoma. Study-level points and caveats: Top clones occupying all five tumor regions numbered only about 8-25%. Tumor region pairs overlapped more than did tumor-adjacent and tumor-blood pairs.

Looked up from germline, CDR1 is SEHNR and CDR2 is FQNEAQ (reference sequence). CDR3 size: 13 residues. Starting material for RNA and DNA co-extraction consisted of roughly 17-31 mg of unsorted bulk tissue. Starting from 500 ng of total RNA, TCR beta cDNA was produced with a primer in the constant region. Three nested multiplex PCR rounds, a slightly modified ARM-PCR method, built the TCR beta libraries. In the first two PCR rounds, TRBV1-TRBV30 forward primers were paired with a C-beta reverse primer, and each round lasted approximately 9 cycles. TCRdb ran MiXCR on the multiplex PCR reads and lists one entry per CDR3 protein. The top ten hold roughly a fifth of the sample, which has 100,000 or so distinct CDR3 sequences, 82% seen once.

This sequence originates from a man aged 40-49 years with primary liver carcinoma and hepatitis B virus infection. Source material: liver tumor tissue from sampling region 3. Subset meaning: tumor region T3, left-lateral pole. The chain joins TRBV7-9 to TRBJ2-7; 7 bases are shared with TRBD2. CDR3 nucleotides: TGTGCCCGCAGCCGGGACTATTCCTACGAGCAGTACTTC. Protein: CARSRDYSYEQYF.